This TCR beta chain was profiled in a study of T cell clones after liver transplantation. Study context: Samples came pre-transplant, pre-randomization before withdrawal, and post-randomization after withdrawal ended.

A word on this clone: What it binds is unknown.

Produced via immunoSEQ multiplex PCR; TCRdb's table is partial and in-frame only. The sample lists 75,000 to 95,000 clones, approximately 87% seen once, with less than 3.5% in the top ten. Overall study findings and caveats: A significant post-transplant drop in circulating graft-donor-reactive CD4 TCRbeta sequences occurred in most of the 8 subjects.

This CDR3 spans 16 amino acids. Germline CDR1 and CDR2: WNHNN and SYGVQD (reference sequence). V was clipped by 2 bases and J by 0 bases, with 12 bases between them. CD3+CD4+ and CD3+CD8+ cells were FACS-sorted from thawed unstimulated PBMCs. The TCR comes from a human patient who received a liver transplant. Some T cells may be the graft donor's. The sample in question was CD4+ T cells from blood, obtained at the 22-month timepoint. The J gene is TRBJ2-3, the V gene TRBV10-1; D may be TRBD2 (5 bases). This chain's CDR3 is CASSEVVRESTDTQYF. As DNA, the CDR3 is TGCGCCAGCAGTGAGGTGGTGAGGGAAAGCACAGATACGCAGTATTTT.